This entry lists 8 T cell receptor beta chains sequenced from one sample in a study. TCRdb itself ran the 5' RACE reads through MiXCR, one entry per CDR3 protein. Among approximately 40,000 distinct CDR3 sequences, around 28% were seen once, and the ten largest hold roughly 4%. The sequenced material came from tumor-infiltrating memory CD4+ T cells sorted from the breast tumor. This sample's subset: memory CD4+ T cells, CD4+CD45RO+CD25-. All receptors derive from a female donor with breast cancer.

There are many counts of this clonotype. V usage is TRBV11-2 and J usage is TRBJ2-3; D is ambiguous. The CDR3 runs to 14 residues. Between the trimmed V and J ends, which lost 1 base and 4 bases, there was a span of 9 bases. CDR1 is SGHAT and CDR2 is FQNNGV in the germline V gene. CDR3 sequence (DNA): TGTGCCAGCAGCTTAGTGCCCCATCCAGATACGCAGTATTTT. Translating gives CASSLVPHPDTQYF.

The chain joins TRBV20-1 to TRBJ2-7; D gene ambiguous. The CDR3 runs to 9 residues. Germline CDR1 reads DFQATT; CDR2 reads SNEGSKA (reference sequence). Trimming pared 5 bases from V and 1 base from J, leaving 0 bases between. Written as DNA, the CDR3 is TGCAGTGCTTCCTACGAGCAGTACTTC. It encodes CSASYEQYF.

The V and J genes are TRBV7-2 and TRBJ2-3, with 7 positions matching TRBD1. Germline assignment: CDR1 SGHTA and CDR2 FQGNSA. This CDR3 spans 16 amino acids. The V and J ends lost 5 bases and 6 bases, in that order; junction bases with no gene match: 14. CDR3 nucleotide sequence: TGTGCCAGCAGCCTACGGGACAGCCCCCTAGGGGATACGCAGTATTTT. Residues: CASSLRDSPLGDTQYF.

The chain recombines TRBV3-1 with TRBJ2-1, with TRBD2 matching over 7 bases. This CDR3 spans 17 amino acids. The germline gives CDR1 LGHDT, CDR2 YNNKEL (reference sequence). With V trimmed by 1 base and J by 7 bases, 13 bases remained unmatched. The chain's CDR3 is CASSQGGLRTGGNEQFF. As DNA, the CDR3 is TGTGCCAGCAGCCAAGGGGGACTGCGTACCGGGGGGAATGAGCAGTTCTTC.

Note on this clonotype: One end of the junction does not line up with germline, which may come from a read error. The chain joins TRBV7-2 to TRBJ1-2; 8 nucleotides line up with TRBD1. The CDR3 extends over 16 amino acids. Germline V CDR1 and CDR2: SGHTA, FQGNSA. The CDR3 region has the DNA TGTGCCAGCGGCTTTTTTCAAGACAGGGGATCGGGAGGCTACACCTTC. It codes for CASGFFQDRGSGGYTF. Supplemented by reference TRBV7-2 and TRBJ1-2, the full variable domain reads GAGVSQSPSNKVTEKGKDVELRCDPISGHTALYWYRQSLGQGLEFLIYFQGNSAPDKSGLPSDRFSAERTGGSVSTLTIQRTQQEDSAVYLCASGFFQDRGSGGYTFGSGTRLTVV.

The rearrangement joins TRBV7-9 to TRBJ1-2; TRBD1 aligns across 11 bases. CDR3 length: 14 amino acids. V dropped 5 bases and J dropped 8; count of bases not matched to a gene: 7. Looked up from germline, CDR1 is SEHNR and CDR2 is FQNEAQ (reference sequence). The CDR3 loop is CASSLGQGAEGYTF. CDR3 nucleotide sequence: TGTGCCAGCAGCCTCGGACAGGGGGCAGAAGGCTACACCTTC.

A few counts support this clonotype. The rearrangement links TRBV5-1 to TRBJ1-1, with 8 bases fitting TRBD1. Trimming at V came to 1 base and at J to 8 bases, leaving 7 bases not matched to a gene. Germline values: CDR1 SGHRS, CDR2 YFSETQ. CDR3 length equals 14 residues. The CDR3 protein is CASSLNDRGTEAFF. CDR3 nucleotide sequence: TGCGCCAGCAGCTTGAACGACAGGGGAACCGAAGCTTTCTTT.

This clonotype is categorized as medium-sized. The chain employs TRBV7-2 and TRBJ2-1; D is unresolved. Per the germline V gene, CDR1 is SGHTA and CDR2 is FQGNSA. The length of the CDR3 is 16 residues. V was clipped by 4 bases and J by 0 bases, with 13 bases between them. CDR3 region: CASSSNPLGSYNEQFF. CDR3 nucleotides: TGTGCCAGCAGCTCGAACCCGTTGGGCTCCTACAATGAGCAGTTCTTC.